The source of this TCR beta chain is a study of Tregs in tolerant kidney transplant recipients. Study information: The nonmyeloablative bone marrow transplants came from related graft donors, with transient mixed chimerism.

Sequencing used immunoSEQ multiplex PCR; TCRdb keeps in-frame clones, though not all of them. This sample's table has some 52,000 clones. Findings and limits, study-wide: Donor-specific Treg expansion exceeded global Treg expansion in tolerant patients, suggesting antigen drive. Validation in larger populations is needed because few patients were studied.

Germline loops: CDR1 SNHLY, CDR2 FYNNEI. This CDR3 is built from 15 residues. J lost 4 bases, V lost 6 bases, and 11 bases had no gene match. A note on this clone: The antigen remains unidentified. Read data end 3 residues before the CDR3 end; the end is taken from the germline J gene.

Unstimulated regulatory T cells (CD4+CD25+CD127-), CD4+CD25- non-regulatory cells, CD4 and CD8 cells were FACS-sorted from thawed PBMCs. V gene TRBV2 combines with J gene TRBJ1-2; 7 nucleotides line up with TRBD1. Sequencing was performed on CD4+ T cells from blood, taken before the transplant. The TCR sequence derives from a human donor who received a combined kidney and bone marrow transplant. The covered CDR3 bases are TGTGCCAGCAGCGACGACAGGGAAGTGGGCTATGGC. Residues: CASSDDREVGYG. The entire CDR3 reads CASSDDREVGYGYTF.